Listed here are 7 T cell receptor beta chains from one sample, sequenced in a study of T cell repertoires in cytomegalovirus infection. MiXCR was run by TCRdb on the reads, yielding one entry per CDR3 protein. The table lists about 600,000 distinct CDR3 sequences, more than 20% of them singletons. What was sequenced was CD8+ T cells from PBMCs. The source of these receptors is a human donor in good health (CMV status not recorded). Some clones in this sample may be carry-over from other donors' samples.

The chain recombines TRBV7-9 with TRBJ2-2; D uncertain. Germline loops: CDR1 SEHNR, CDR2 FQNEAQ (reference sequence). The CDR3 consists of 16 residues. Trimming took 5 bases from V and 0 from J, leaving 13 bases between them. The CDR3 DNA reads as TGTGCCAGCAGCCTCCTAGGCAGAGCGAACACCGGGGAGCTGTTTTTT. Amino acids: CASSLLGRANTGELFF. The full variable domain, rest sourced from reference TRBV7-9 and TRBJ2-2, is DTGVSQNPRHKITKRGQNVTFRCDPISEHNRLYWYRQTLGQGPEFLTYFQNEAQLEKSRLLSDRFSAERPKGSFSTLEIQRTEQGDSAMYLCASSLLGRANTGELFFGEGSRLTVL.

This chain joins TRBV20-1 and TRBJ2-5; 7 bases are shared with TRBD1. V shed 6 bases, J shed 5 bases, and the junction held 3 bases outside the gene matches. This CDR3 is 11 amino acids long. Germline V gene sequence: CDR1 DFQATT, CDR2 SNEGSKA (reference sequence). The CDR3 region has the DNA TGCAGTGCCCGACAGGGTGAGACCCAGTACTTC. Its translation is CSARQGETQYF.

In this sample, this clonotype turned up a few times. The CDR3 spells CASSPIPGGTEQFF. The CDR3 DNA sequence: TGTGCCAGCAGCCCGATACCGGGGGGGACTGAGCAGTTCTTC. This rearrangement joins TRBV5-6 to TRBJ2-1, with 8 bases fitting TRBD2. Germline-derived CDR1 and CDR2 are SGHDT and YYEEEE. V dropped 4 bases and J dropped 9; count of bases not matched to a gene: 9. The CDR3 has 14 amino acids. The full variable domain, its missing parts supplied by reference TRBV5-6 and TRBJ2-1, is DAGVTQSPTHLIKTRGQQVTLRCSPKSGHDTVSWYQQALGQGPQFIFQYYEEEERQRGNFPDRFSGHQFPNYSSELNVNALLLGDSALYLCASSPIPGGTEQFFGPGTRLTVL.

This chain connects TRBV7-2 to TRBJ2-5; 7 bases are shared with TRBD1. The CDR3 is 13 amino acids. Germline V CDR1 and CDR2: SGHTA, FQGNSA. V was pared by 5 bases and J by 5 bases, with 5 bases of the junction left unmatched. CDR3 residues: CASSPQGDETQYF. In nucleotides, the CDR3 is TGTGCCAGCAGCCCCCAGGGGGATGAGACCCAGTACTTC. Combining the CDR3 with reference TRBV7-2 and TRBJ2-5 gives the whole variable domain GAGVSQSPSNKVTEKGKDVELRCDPISGHTALYWYRQSLGQGLEFLIYFQGNSAPDKSGLPSDRFSAERTGGSVSTLTIQRTQQEDSAVYLCASSPQGDETQYFGPGTRLLVL.

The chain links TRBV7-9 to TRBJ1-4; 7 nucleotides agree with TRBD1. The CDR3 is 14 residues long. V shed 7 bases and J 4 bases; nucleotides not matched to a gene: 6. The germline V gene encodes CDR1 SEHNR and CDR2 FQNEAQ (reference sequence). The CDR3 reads CASMPGTVNEKLFF. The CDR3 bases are TGTGCCAGCATGCCCGGGACAGTTAATGAAAAACTGTTTTTT.

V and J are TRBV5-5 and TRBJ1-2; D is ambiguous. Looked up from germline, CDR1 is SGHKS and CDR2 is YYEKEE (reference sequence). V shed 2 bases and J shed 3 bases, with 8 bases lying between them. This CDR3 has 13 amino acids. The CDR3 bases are TGTGCCAGCAGCTTCGATATGGACTATGGCTACACCTTC. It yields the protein CASSFDMDYGYTF.

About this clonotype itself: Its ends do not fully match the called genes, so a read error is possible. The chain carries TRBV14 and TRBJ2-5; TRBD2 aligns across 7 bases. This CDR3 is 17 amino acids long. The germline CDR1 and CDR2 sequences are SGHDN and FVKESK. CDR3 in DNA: TGTGCCAACAGCCAAGATCTAGGGCTAGCGGCGCAAGAGACCCAGTACTTC. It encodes CANSQDLGLAAQETQYF.